Reported below is one T cell receptor (beta chain). What it binds is unknown. This CDR3 comprises 15 residues. V lost 6 bases, J lost 3 bases, and 10 bases stayed unmatched. Germline values: CDR1 MRHNA, CDR2 SNTAGT. These data belong to a study of cytomegalovirus exposure and HLA in healthy donors. Vbeta (60) and Jbeta (13) primers were used in the PCR. Only in-frame clones appear in the TCRdb table, and some are missing; sequencing was by immunoSEQ multiplex PCR. The sample carries 100,000 to 150,000 clones, roughly 70% recorded once. Notes on the study in general: A later analysis reported that several of the most significant clusters appeared to be linked to common viral pathogens, among them Epstein-Barr virus. Across donors, most TCRs were seen rarely, yet some public ones were widespread.

The receptor was isolated from a woman in her thirties or forties in good health and CMV-seropositive. The sequencing sample was made of PBMCs. The chain employs TRBV6-4 and TRBJ1-2; TRBD1 agrees at 7 bases. CDR3 coding DNA: TGTGCCAGCAGGGGGACAGTTGCTGGGGACTATGGCTACACCTTC. Its translation: CASRGTVAGDYGYTF.